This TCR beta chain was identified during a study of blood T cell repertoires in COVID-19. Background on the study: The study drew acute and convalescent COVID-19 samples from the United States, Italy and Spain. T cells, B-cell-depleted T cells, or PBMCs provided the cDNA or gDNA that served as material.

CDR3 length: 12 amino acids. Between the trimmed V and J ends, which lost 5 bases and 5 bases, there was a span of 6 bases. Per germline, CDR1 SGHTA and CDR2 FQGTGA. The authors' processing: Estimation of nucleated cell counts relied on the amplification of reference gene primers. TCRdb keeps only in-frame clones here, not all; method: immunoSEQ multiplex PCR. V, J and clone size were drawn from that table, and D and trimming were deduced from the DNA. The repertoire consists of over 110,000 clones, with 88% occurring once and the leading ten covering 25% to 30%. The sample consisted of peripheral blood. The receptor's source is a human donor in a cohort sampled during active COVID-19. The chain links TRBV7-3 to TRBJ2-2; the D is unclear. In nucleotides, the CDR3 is TGTGCCAGCAGCCTCGAGACCGGGGAGCTGTTTTTT. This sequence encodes CASSLETGELFF.